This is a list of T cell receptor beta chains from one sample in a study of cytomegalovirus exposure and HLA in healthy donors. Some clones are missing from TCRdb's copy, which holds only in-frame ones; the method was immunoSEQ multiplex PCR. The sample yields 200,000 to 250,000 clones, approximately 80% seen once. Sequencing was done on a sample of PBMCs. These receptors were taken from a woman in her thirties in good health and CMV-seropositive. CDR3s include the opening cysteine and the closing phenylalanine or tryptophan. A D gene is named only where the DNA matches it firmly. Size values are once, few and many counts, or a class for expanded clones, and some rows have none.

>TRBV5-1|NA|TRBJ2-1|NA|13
CASSLDWNDEQFF
TGCGCCAGCAGCCTGGACTGGAACGATGAGCAGTTCTTC
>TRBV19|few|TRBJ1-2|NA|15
CASSIHRSSNYGYTF
TGTGCCAGTAGTATCCACAGGTCCTCCAACTATGGCTACACCTTC
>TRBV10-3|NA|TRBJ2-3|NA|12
CAIRQGTDTQYF
TGTGCCATCAGGCAGGGAACAGATACGCAGTATTTT
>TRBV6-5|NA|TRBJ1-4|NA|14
CASSFHGPYEKLFF
TGTGCCAGCAGTTTCCACGGGCCTTATGAAAAACTGTTTTTT
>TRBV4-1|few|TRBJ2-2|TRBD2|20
CASSQDPSAIAGVGTGELFF
TGCGCCAGCAGCCAAGATCCGTCGGCGATAGCGGGAGTGGGCACCGGGGAGCTGTTTTTT
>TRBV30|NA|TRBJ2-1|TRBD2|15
CAWSVTGTSGSKQFF
TGTGCCTGGAGTGTTACAGGGACTAGCGGGAGTAAGCAGTTCTTC
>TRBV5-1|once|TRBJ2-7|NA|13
CASSLSYGDEQYF
TGCGCCAGCAGCCTGAGTTATGGGGACGAGCAGTACTTC
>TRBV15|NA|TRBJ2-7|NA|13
CATSGRGDFEQYF
TGTGCCACCAGCGGGCGGGGCGACTTCGAGCAGTACTTC
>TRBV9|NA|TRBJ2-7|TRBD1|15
CASSAWDRGFYEQYF
TGTGCCAGCAGCGCTTGGGACAGGGGGTTCTACGAGCAGTACTTC
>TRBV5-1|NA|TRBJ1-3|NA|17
CASSSDYRTHSGNTIYF
TGCGCCAGCAGCTCGGATTACCGGACTCACTCTGGAAACACCATATATTTT
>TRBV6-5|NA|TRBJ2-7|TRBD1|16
CASSYDPGQGRHEQYF
TGTGCCAGCAGTTACGATCCGGGACAGGGTCGGCACGAGCAGTACTTC
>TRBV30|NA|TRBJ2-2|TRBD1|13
CAWSVQGDGELFF
TGTGCCTGGAGTGTGCAGGGGGACGGGGAGCTGTTTTTT
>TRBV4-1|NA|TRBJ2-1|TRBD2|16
CASSQVSSGTYNEQFF
TGCGCCAGCAGCCAAGTATCTAGCGGGACTTACAATGAGCAGTTCTTC
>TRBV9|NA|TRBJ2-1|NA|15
CASSGTTPPRDEQFF
TGTGCCAGCAGCGGGACTACTCCCCCAAGGGATGAGCAGTTCTTC
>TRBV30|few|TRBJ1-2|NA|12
CAYLDPREGYTF
TGTGCCTACCTAGACCCCCGTGAAGGCTACACCTTC